Included here is one T cell receptor beta chain sequence, with context. This CDR3 has 14 amino acids. J lost 9 bases, V lost 5 bases, and 6 bases had no gene match. Germline V gives CDR1 PRHDT, CDR2 FYEKMQ (reference sequence). Data came from immunoSEQ multiplex PCR; TCRdb stores just in-frame clones and leaves some out. The table includes some 94,000 clones, around 96% detected once. The data derive from a study of OX40 agonist ivuxolimab in advanced cancers. This sample comprised CD4+ or CD8+ T cells sorted from blood, obtained in a trial of the OX40 agonist ivuxolimab. The source is an adult with an advanced solid tumor such as melanoma, head and neck, liver or kidney cancer. The chain employs TRBV13 and TRBJ2-7; 14 bases fit TRBD2. The CDR3, as DNA: TGTGCCAGCAGCCTTGGGACTAGCGGGAGCGGGCAGTACTTC. This sequence encodes CASSLGTSGSGQYF. Drawing the rest from reference TRBV13 and TRBJ2-7, the complete variable domain is AAGVIQSPRHLIKEKRETATLKCYPIPRHDTVYWYQQGPGQDPQFLISFYEKMQSDKGSIPDRFSAQQFSDYHSELNMSSLELGDSALYFCASSLGTSGSGQYFGPGTRLTVT.